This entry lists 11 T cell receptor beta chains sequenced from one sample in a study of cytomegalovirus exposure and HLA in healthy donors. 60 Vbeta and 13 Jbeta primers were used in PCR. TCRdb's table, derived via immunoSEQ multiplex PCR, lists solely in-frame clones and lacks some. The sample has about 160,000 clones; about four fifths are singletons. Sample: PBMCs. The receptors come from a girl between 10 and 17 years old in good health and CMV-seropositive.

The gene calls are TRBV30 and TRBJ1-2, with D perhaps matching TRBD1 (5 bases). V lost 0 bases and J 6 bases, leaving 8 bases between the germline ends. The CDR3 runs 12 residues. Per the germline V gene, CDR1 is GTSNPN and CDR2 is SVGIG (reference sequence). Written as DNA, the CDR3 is TGTGCCTGGAGTGTGTCAGGGAATGGCTACACCTTC. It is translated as CAWSVSGNGYTF.

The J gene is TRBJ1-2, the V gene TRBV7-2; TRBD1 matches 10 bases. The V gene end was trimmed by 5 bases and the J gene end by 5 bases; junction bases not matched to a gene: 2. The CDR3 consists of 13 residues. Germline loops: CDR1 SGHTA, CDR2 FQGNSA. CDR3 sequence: CASSQDRGYGYTF. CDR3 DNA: TGTGCCAGCAGCCAGGACAGGGGGTATGGCTACACCTTC.

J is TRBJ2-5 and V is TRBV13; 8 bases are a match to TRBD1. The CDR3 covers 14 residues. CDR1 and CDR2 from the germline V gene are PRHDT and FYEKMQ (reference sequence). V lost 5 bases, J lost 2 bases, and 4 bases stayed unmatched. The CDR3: CASSPWTGQETQYF. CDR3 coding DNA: TGTGCCAGCAGCCCCTGGACAGGGCAAGAGACCCAGTACTTC.

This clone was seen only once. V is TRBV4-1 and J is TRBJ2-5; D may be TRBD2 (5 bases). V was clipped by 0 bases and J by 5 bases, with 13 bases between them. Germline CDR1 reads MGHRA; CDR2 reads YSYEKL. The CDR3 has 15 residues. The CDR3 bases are TGCGCCAGCAGCCAAGATGAGGGCCTTGGGGAGACCCAGTACTTC. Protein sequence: CASSQDEGLGETQYF.

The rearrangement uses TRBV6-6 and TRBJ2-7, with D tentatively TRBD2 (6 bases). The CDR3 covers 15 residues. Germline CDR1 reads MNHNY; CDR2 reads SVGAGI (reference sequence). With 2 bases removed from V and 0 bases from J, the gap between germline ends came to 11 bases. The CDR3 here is CASSYGGDHSYEQYF. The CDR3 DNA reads TGTGCCAGCAGTTACGGCGGGGATCACTCCTACGAGCAGTACTTC.

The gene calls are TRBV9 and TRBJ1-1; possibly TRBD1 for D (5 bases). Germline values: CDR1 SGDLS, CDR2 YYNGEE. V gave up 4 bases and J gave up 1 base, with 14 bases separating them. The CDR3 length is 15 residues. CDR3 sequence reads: CASSPRGTGNTEAFF. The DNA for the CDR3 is TGTGCCAGCAGCCCCCGGGGGACGGGGAACACTGAAGCTTTCTTT.

The CDR3 DNA sequence: TGTGCCAGCAGCTTAAACCTGGGGGGAGCTTCTGAAGCTTTCTTT. Residues: CASSLNLGGASEAFF. The rearrangement joins TRBV7-8 to TRBJ1-1; TRBD1 is a possible D gene (5 bases). The CDR3 is made up of 15 amino acids. The V and J ends lost 2 bases and 6 bases respectively, with 16 bases between them. Germline V gene lookup returns CDR1 SGHVS and CDR2 FQNEAQ.

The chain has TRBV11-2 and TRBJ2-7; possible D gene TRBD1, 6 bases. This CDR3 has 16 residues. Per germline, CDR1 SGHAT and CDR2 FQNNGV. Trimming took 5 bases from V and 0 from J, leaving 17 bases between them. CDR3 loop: CASSKLYRDTSYEQYF. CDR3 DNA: TGTGCCAGCAGCAAACTTTACCGGGACACCTCCTACGAGCAGTACTTC. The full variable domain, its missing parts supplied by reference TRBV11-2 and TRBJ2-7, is EAGVAQSPRYKIIEKRQSVAFWCNPISGHATLYWYQQILGQGPKLLIQFQNNGVVDDSQLPKDRFSAERLKGVDSTLKIQPAKLEDSAVYLCASSKLYRDTSYEQYFGPGTRLTVT.

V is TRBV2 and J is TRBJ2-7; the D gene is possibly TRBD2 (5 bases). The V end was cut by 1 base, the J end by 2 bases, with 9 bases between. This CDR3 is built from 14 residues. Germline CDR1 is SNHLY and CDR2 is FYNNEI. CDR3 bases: TGTGCCAGCAGTGAAGGGACTGGGACCTACGAGCAGTACTTC. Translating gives CASSEGTGTYEQYF.

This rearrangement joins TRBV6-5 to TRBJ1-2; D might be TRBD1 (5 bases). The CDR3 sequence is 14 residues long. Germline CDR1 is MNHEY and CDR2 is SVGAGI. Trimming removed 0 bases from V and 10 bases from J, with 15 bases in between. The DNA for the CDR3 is TGTGCCAGCAGTTACTCGGACGGTCCGGGGGACTACACCTTC. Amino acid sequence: CASSYSDGPGDYTF.

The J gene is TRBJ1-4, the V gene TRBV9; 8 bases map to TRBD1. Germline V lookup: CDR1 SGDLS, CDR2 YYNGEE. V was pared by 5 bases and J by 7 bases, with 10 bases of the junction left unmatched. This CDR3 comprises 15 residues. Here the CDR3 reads CASRASDRGGEKLFF. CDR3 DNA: TGTGCCAGCAGAGCATCCGACAGGGGCGGTGAAAAACTGTTTTTT.